These T cell receptor beta chains were read from a single sample in a study of T cell changes during pregnancy in multiple sclerosis. Generated by immunoSEQ multiplex PCR, the TCRdb table keeps only in-frame clones and is missing some. The sample has around 83,000 clones; 85% to 95% are singletons. Specimen: CD4+ T cells from peripheral blood mononuclear cells, collected in the second trimester of pregnancy. The receptors were sampled from a female donor with multiple sclerosis, enrolled in a pregnancy study. Both conserved end residues are part of each CDR3. Each record gives: D gene, J gene, clone size, V gene, CDR3 DNA, CDR3 protein. D genes are given only for firm matches. Rows may omit the clone size; those that give it use once, few, many or a size class.

-	TRBJ2-1	-	TRBV5-1	TGCGCCAGCAGCTTGGTAGCGGTTAGCTCCTACAATGAGCAGTTCTTC	CASSLVAVSSYNEQFF
TRBD2	TRBJ2-3	-	TRBV5-1	TGCGCCAGCAGCCTGGAAGGGAGCGGGAGCTCGACAGATACGCAGTATTTT	CASSLEGSGSSTDTQYF
TRBD1	TRBJ1-2	-	TRBV19	TGTGCCAGTAGGCGTCCCGGGACAGGGGTCGGCTACACCTTC	CASRRPGTGVGYTF
-	TRBJ2-5	-	TRBV5-1	TGCGCCAGCAGCTTGAAGCTAAGCGGGCGTACCCAAGAGACCCAGTACTTC	CASSLKLSGRTQETQYF
TRBD1	TRBJ2-3	-	TRBV5-1	TGCGCCAGCAGCCTAGCTCCCGGGACAGTTAAGGGCACAGATACGCAGTATTTT	CASSLAPGTVKGTDTQYF
-	TRBJ2-3	-	TRBV7-9	TGTGCCAGCAGCTCAAAACGACAGACCCCAGGGACAGATACGCAGTATTTT	CASSSKRQTPGTDTQYF
-	TRBJ2-1	-	TRBV28	TGTGCCAGCAGTTTACAGGGGCTATACAATGAGCAGTTCTTC	CASSLQGLYNEQFF
-	TRBJ2-6	once	TRBV27	TGTGCCAGCAGCTCCTGGCCCCGCTCCTCAGGGGCCAACGTCCTGACTTTC	CASSSWPRSSGANVLTF
TRBD1	TRBJ1-1	-	TRBV14	TGTGCCAGCAGCCCCGAGACAGGGAGGACTGAAGCTTTCTTT	CASSPETGRTEAFF
-	TRBJ1-5	-	TRBV7-8	TGTGCCAGCAGCTTAGCGGCGGGGGTCCCTCAGCCCCAGCATTTT	CASSLAAGVPQPQHF
-	TRBJ2-2	-	TRBV9	TGTGCCAGCAGCGTAGTCCCCCCTCCGAACACCGGGGAGCTGTTTTTT	CASSVVPPPNTGELFF
-	TRBJ1-6	-	TRBV5-1	TGCGCCAGCAGCTTGAAGAGCTCCTATAATTCACCCCTCCACTTT	CASSLKSSYNSPLHF
TRBD2	TRBJ2-3	once	TRBV7-9	TGTGCCAGCAGGAAACTAGCGGGAGTTGCAGATACGCAGTATTTT	CASRKLAGVADTQYF
-	TRBJ1-5	-	TRBV25-1	TGTGCCAGCAGTGAAGAGTGGGGGAGGGGACCCCAGCATTTT	CASSEEWGRGPQHF
-	TRBJ2-7	-	TRBV7-8	TGTGCCAGCAGCTCAGGCTTGGACTACTCAGCCTACGAGCAGTACTTC	CASSSGLDYSAYEQYF
TRBD2	TRBJ2-5	-	TRBV4-1	TGCGCCAGCAGCCAAAATTTGGCGGGGGAGGGGACCCAGTACTTC	CASSQNLAGEGTQYF
TRBD1	TRBJ2-2	once	TRBV10-3	TGTGCCATCAGACGCGCCGGACAGGGTAAAACCGGGGAGCTGTTTTTT	CAIRRAGQGKTGELFF
-	TRBJ2-1	-	TRBV7-2	TGTGCCAGCAGCTTACAGGGGTCAACCTACAATGAGCAGTTCTTC	CASSLQGSTYNEQFF
TRBD1	TRBJ2-2	-	TRBV27	TGTGCCAGCAGTCCAGGGGGACAGTTCGGGGAGCTGTTTTTT	CASSPGGQFGELFF
TRBD2	TRBJ2-3	-	TRBV18	TGTGCCAGCTCACCTAAGACTAGCGGGGGGTTCACAGATACGCAGTATTTT	CASSPKTSGGFTDTQYF
TRBD2	TRBJ2-2	-	TRBV5-1	TGCGCCAGCAGCTTGTTCGCGGGAGGTAACACCGGGGAGCTGTTTTTT	CASSLFAGGNTGELFF
-	TRBJ2-1	-	TRBV28	TGTGCCAGCAGTTTGAGGGACTCCCTCCATGAGCAGTTCTTC	CASSLRDSLHEQFF
-	TRBJ1-5	-	TRBV28	TGTGCCAGCAGTTTGGGGGGGAACAATCAGCCCCAGCATTTT	CASSLGGNNQPQHF
-	TRBJ2-7	-	TRBV14	TGTGCCAGCAGCCGACAGGGAGGTAGCTACGAGCAGTACTTC	CASSRQGGSYEQYF
TRBD1	TRBJ2-7	-	TRBV5-6	TGTGCCAGCAGCCGTGACAGGGGTTTCGACGAGCAGTACTTC	CASSRDRGFDEQYF
TRBD2	TRBJ2-3	-	TRBV5-8	TGTGCCAGCAGCTTGGGAGCGGGGGGCACAGATACGCAGTATTTT	CASSLGAGGTDTQYF
-	TRBJ2-7	-	TRBV7-9	TGTGCCAGCAGCCTAGGGGCAGGGGTGTCCTACGAGCAGTACTTC	CASSLGAGVSYEQYF
-	TRBJ2-1	-	TRBV11-3	TGTGCCAGCAGCTTATCTTCCACCAATTCCCTAAGTGAGCAGTTCTTC	CASSLSSTNSLSEQFF
TRBD1	TRBJ1-1	-	TRBV18	TGTGCCAGCTCACCACCGTGGACAGGGAAGAACACTGAAGCTTTCTTT	CASSPPWTGKNTEAFF
-	TRBJ1-2	-	TRBV19	TGTGCCAGTAGTATCAGGGGCTATGGCTACACCTTC	CASSIRGYGYTF
TRBD2	TRBJ2-2	-	TRBV5-1	TGCGCCAGCAGCTATCGGGAGGCCGGGGAGCTGTTTTTT	CASSYREAGELFF
-	TRBJ1-3	once	TRBV6-6	TGTGCCAGCAGACCAGGGAATCGCCCTGGAAACACCATATATTTT	CASRPGNRPGNTIYF
TRBD1	TRBJ1-1	once	TRBV6-5	TGTGCCAGCAGTACACAGACAGGGTGGGCTTTCTTT	CASSTQTGWAFF
TRBD2	TRBJ2-1	once	TRBV9	TGTGCCAGCAGCTTCCCTCACGGAGCGGGAGGGAATGAGCAGTTCTTC	CASSFPHGAGGNEQFF
TRBD2	TRBJ2-1	-	TRBV11-2	TGTGCCAGCAGCCTCCTCACTAGCGGGAGTACGGATGAGCAGTTCTTC	CASSLLTSGSTDEQFF
TRBD2	TRBJ2-1	-	TRBV6-4	TGTGCCAGCAGTGACGGTAAGGGGCGGGAGGAGTACAATGAGCAGTTCTTC	CASSDGKGREEYNEQFF
TRBD1	TRBJ2-7	-	TRBV5-5	TGTGCCAGCAGCTTACTAGGACAGGGGAGGCTCTACGAGCAGTACTTC	CASSLLGQGRLYEQYF
TRBD1	TRBJ1-5	-	TRBV2	TGTGCCAGCAGTGACAGGGGGCGGATTCAGCCCCAGCATTTT	CASSDRGRIQPQHF
TRBD1	TRBJ2-1	-	TRBV2	TGTGCCAGCAACTTGGACAGGAACAATGAGCAGTTCTTC	CASNLDRNNEQFF
-	TRBJ2-5	-	TRBV28	TGTGCCAGCAGCCGACTTCAAGAGACCCAGTACTTC	CASSRLQETQYF
TRBD2	TRBJ2-5	-	TRBV14	TGTGCCAGCAGCCAATCCCAAGGGCTAGCGGGAGCAGAGACCCAGTACTTC	CASSQSQGLAGAETQYF
-	TRBJ2-1	-	TRBV6-4	TGTGCCAGCAGCCCTGTTAGGGGGTCAGGGGAGCAGTTCTTC	CASSPVRGSGEQFF
-	TRBJ2-5	-	TRBV28	TGTGCCAGCAGAGGAGCTGGAGGGTACGAGACCCAGTACTTC	CASRGAGGYETQYF
TRBD2	TRBJ2-7	-	TRBV5-4	TGTGCCAGCAGCTTGGAGGGACTAGCGGGGGGCGAGCAGTACTTC	CASSLEGLAGGEQYF
TRBD1	TRBJ1-1	few	TRBV4-1	TGCGCCAGCAGCCAAGAAAACAGGGGAAAGGCTTTCTTT	CASSQENRGKAFF
TRBD2	TRBJ2-1	few	TRBV19	TGTGCCAGCCGGACTAGCGGGGGGAATGAGCAGTTCTTC	CASRTSGGNEQFF
TRBD1	TRBJ2-7	-	TRBV10-2	TGCGCCAGCAGTGCCCGACAGGGGGCTATCTACGAGCAGTACTTC	CASSARQGAIYEQYF
-	TRBJ2-7	-	TRBV7-8	TGTGCCAGCAGCTCTAATTCCTACGAGCAGTACTTC	CASSSNSYEQYF
-	TRBJ2-7	-	TRBV7-9	TGTGCCTCGAAGGGCCGGGACTACGAGCAGTACTTC	CASKGRDYEQYF
-	TRBJ2-2	-	TRBV6-5	TGTGCCAGCAGTTTGGCAACGGGCGGGGAGCTGTTTTTT	CASSLATGGELFF
TRBD2	TRBJ2-1	-	TRBV5-4	TGTGCCAGCAGTCGGCGACTAGCGGGAGTCAATGAGCAGTTCTTC	CASSRRLAGVNEQFF
-	TRBJ2-1	once	TRBV21-1	TGTGCCAGCAGCAAACCGGGACTAGCGGGAGCACCCTACAATGAGCAGTTCTTC	CASSKPGLAGAPYNEQFF
-	TRBJ2-3	once	TRBV7-2	TGTGCCAGCAGCTCCCGCGGGGTAGATACGCAGTATTTT	CASSSRGVDTQYF
TRBD1	TRBJ1-6	once	TRBV6-1	TGTGCCAGCAGTGAACTGGACAGGGTTAATTCACCCCTCCACTTT	CASSELDRVNSPLHF
-	TRBJ2-7	-	TRBV6-5	TGTGCCAGCAGCCTTCTTCGGGCCTACGAGCAGTACTTC	CASSLLRAYEQYF
-	TRBJ1-2	-	TRBV25-1	TGTGCCAGCAGTGACCCTACCCCAACAGGCCAAAGGGCTGGCTACACCTTC	CASSDPTPTGQRAGYTF
TRBD1	TRBJ1-4	-	TRBV15	TGTGCCACCAGCAGAGACAGGGGGCCAGGGGAAAAACTGTTTTTT	CATSRDRGPGEKLFF